This is a list of T cell receptor beta chains from one sample in a study of T cell responses to AZD1222 COVID-19 vaccine. Sequencing used immunoSEQ multiplex PCR; TCRdb keeps in-frame clones, though not all of them. This repertoire shows 150,000 or so clones, about nine tenths found once; its top ten account for about 4.7%. Sequenced here: peripheral blood, sampled on day 0 of AZD1222 vaccination. The source is an adult in good health. Both conserved end residues are trimmed from each CDR3. D genes are given only for firm matches.

V gene	J gene	D gene	CDR3 protein
TRBV5-1	TRBJ2-5	-	ASSFGPAGETQY
TRBV5-1	TRBJ2-6	-	ASSLGSGANVLT
TRBV5-5	TRBJ1-5	-	ASSLAGIRAQPQH
TRBV18	TRBJ2-2	TRBD2	ASSPGLAANTGELF
TRBV6-1	TRBJ2-1	TRBD1	ASSDPGQGRNEQF
TRBV25-1	TRBJ1-1	-	ASSGITGSPEAF
TRBV6-2/TRBV6-3	TRBJ1-2	-	ASSYMGANYGYT
TRBV6-1	TRBJ2-1	-	ASSENYYNEQF
TRBV3-1/TRBV3-2	TRBJ2-7	-	ASPPPGSTLVHEQY
TRBV18	TRBJ1-1	-	ASSPSRANTEAF
TRBV5-1	TRBJ1-6	TRBD1	ANLEGQVLYNSPLH
TRBV19	TRBJ1-2	-	ASSISIYGYT
TRBV11-3	TRBJ1-5	-	ASSLRTENSNQPQH
TRBV19	TRBJ2-7	-	ASSGPDSTTYEQY
TRBV5-4	TRBJ1-2	-	ASNTIHSESNYGYT
TRBV9	TRBJ1-1	-	ASSADHREGTEAF
TRBV28	TRBJ2-7	TRBD1	ASSIRTGSSYEQY
TRBV7-2	TRBJ2-1	-	ASSATDRREQF
TRBV6-4	TRBJ2-1	TRBD1	ASSDSDRGTEQF
TRBV10-1	TRBJ2-5	-	ASSGGASGTQY
TRBV9	TRBJ2-7	-	ASSVDGFSYEQY
TRBV7-2	TRBJ1-2	-	ASSLAGQAYYGYT
TRBV11-2	TRBJ2-5	-	ASSPRQTRGETQY
TRBV7-8	TRBJ1-5	TRBD1	ASSFDRGQPQH
TRBV28	TRBJ2-6	-	ASHLSGANVLT
TRBV18	TRBJ1-2	TRBD1	ASSPDRASNYGYT
TRBV6-2/TRBV6-3	TRBJ2-1	TRBD2	ASSSPPGRESSYNEQF
TRBV15	TRBJ2-7	TRBD2	ATSRAGGEQY
TRBV13	TRBJ2-7	TRBD1	ASSSGQGDYEQY
TRBV9	TRBJ2-1	-	ASSVDYFVDEQF
TRBV12-3/TRBV12-4	TRBJ1-1	-	ASSRESTEAF
TRBV3-1/TRBV3-2	TRBJ2-6	-	ASSLRGAGANVLT
TRBV6-5	TRBJ1-6	TRBD1	ASSFLTGGLSSPLH
TRBV12-3/TRBV12-4	TRBJ1-1	-	ASSPDSRTEAF